These 27 T cell receptor beta chains share one sample of origin, sequenced in a study of cytomegalovirus exposure and HLA in healthy donors. 60 Vbeta and 13 Jbeta primers were used in PCR. Assay: immunoSEQ multiplex PCR; the TCRdb copy retains only in-frame clones and omits some. Counted here are around 100,000 clones, roughly two thirds occurring once; the ten biggest clones make up around 3.5%. The sequenced sample was PBMCs. The origin of the receptors is a man aged 35 to 55 in good health and CMV-seronegative.

V and J are TRBV7-3 and TRBJ2-2, with 8 bases fitting TRBD2. V was pared by 5 bases and J by 6 bases, with 11 bases of the junction left unmatched. The CDR3 runs 16 residues. Germline V CDR1 and CDR2: SGHTA, FQGTGA. CDR3 region: CASSRSGGPLSGELFF. CDR3 nucleotide sequence: TGTGCCAGCAGCCGGTCGGGGGGGCCTTTATCCGGGGAGCTGTTTTTT.

This chain connects TRBV6-6 to TRBJ2-2; 7 bases fit TRBD2. The CDR3 length is 15 residues. The junction had 6 bases not matched to a gene; V was cut back by 5 bases and J by 3 bases. Germline V CDR1 and CDR2: MNHNY, SVGAGI (reference sequence). CDR3 sequence reads: CASSVLSGDTGELFF. CDR3 in DNA: TGTGCCAGCAGTGTACTAAGCGGGGACACCGGGGAGCTGTTTTTT.

The chain recombines TRBV7-8 with TRBJ1-3, with D unresolved. Looked up from germline, CDR1 is SGHVS and CDR2 is FQNEAQ. V lost 4 bases, J lost 0 bases, and 16 bases lay in between. This CDR3 has 17 residues. The CDR3 coding sequence is TGTGCCAGCAGCTCTCGAGTTCCGGTCATCTCTGGAAACACCATATATTTT. Translated: CASSSRVPVISGNTIYF.

The chain carries TRBV5-6 and TRBJ2-1; 7 bases line up with TRBD1. V lost 3 bases, J lost 7 bases, and 13 bases stayed unmatched. CDR3 size: 16 residues. Germline assignment: CDR1 SGHDT and CDR2 YYEEEE. The CDR3 is CASSSPGTVVRNEQFF. DNA for the CDR3: TGTGCCAGCAGCTCCCCCGGGACAGTAGTACGGAATGAGCAGTTCTTC.

The chain joins TRBV7-9 to TRBJ2-7; 13 positions match TRBD2. Looked up from germline, CDR1 is SEHNR and CDR2 is FQNEAQ (reference sequence). V lost 5 bases to trimming and J lost 2 bases; unmatched junction nucleotides: 3. CDR3 size: 15 residues. This CDR3 reads CASSPGLAGPYEQYF. The CDR3 DNA reads as TGTGCCAGCAGCCCGGGACTAGCGGGACCCTACGAGCAGTACTTC.

The rearrangement links TRBV7-8 to TRBJ1-4, with 7 positions matching TRBD1. Germline CDR1 SGHVS, CDR2 FQNEAQ. V trimming: 5 bases; J trimming: 6 bases; junction bases outside the gene matches: 9. This CDR3 is 15 amino acids long. The CDR3 nucleotides read TGTGCCAGCAGCGAAAATCAGGGGGGATATGAAAAACTGTTTTTT. Amino acids: CASSENQGGYEKLFF. Filled out from reference TRBV7-8 and TRBJ1-4, the complete variable domain reads GAGVSQSPRYKVAKRGQDVALRCDPISGHVSLFWYQQALGQGPEFLTYFQNEAQLDKSGLPSDRFFAERPEGSVSTLKIQRTQQEDSAVYLCASSENQGGYEKLFFGSGTQLSVL.

The chain carries TRBV10-3 and TRBJ2-4, with 10 bases fitting TRBD2. In germline, CDR1 is ENHRY, CDR2 SYGVKD. This CDR3 is built from 18 residues. Trimming at V came to 9 bases and at J to 0 bases, leaving 14 bases not matched to a gene. The CDR3 loop is CAMAKEASGGIAKNIQYF. The CDR3 DNA follows: TGTGCCATGGCGAAGGAGGCTAGCGGGGGAATAGCCAAAAACATTCAGTACTTC.

The V and J genes are TRBV2 and TRBJ1-5; 10 bases fit TRBD1. CDR3 length equals 14 residues. CDR1 is SNHLY and CDR2 is FYNNEI in the germline V gene. V dropped 6 bases and J dropped 2; count of bases not matched to a gene: 1. The DNA of the CDR3 is TGTGCCAGCAGCGGGACAGGGGGCAATCAGCCCCAGCATTTT. Amino acid sequence: CASSGTGGNQPQHF.

This clone was recorded once. The V and J genes are TRBV19 and TRBJ2-7, with D possibly matching TRBD1 (6 bases). Deletions cut 5 bases from V and 3 bases from J, with 14 bases between. The CDR3 is made up of 14 amino acids. Per the germline V gene, CDR1 is LNHDA and CDR2 is SQIVND (reference sequence). CDR3 sequence (DNA): TGTGCCAGTAGTTCCCGGGACATTAACTACGAGCAGTACTTC. Translated, it gives CASSSRDINYEQYF.

This sequence joins TRBV15 and TRBJ1-6, with D possibly being TRBD1 (6 bases). Trimming pared 3 bases from V and 3 bases from J, leaving 12 bases between. The germline gives CDR1 LNHNV, CDR2 YYDKDF (reference sequence). The CDR3 sequence is 16 residues long. The CDR3 DNA sequence: TGTGCCACCAGCAGTACAACAGGGAGCTATAATTCACCCCTCCACTTT. Encoded protein: CATSSTTGSYNSPLHF. Supplemented by reference TRBV15 and TRBJ1-6, the full variable domain reads DAMVIQNPRYQVTQFGKPVTLSCSQTLNHNVMYWYQQKSSQAPKLLFHYYDKDFNNEADTPDNFQSRRPNTSFCFLDIRSPGLGDTAMYLCATSSTTGSYNSPLHFGNGTRLTVT.

This clone has a count of ten or more. Other nucleotide sequences in the sample specify the same CDR3. The chain joins TRBV6-5 to TRBJ2-7, with D possibly matching TRBD2 (7 bases). Germline assignment: CDR1 MNHEY and CDR2 SVGAGI. Trimming stripped 2 bases from V and 3 bases from J, with 14 bases between. The CDR3 is made up of 15 amino acids. This CDR3 reads CASSYGWGGLYEQYF. CDR3 nucleotides: TGTGCCAGCAGTTACGGGTGGGGGGGCCTCTACGAGCAGTACTTC.

V gene TRBV7-9 combines with J gene TRBJ2-5; 11 bases are a match to TRBD2. The CDR3 is 15 amino acids. V trimming: 4 bases; J trimming: 3 bases; junction bases outside the gene matches: 4. Germline V gene data show CDR1 as SEHNR and CDR2 as FQNEAQ (reference sequence). CDR3 DNA sequence: TGTGCCAGCAGCTCCCGTAGCGGGGGGGAAGAGACCCAGTACTTC. It encodes CASSSRSGGEETQYF.

This chain joins TRBV5-4 and TRBJ1-6; D ambiguous. This CDR3 has 15 amino acids. V lost 4 bases and J lost 4, with 12 bases in between. Germline assignment: CDR1 SGHNT and CDR2 YYREEE (reference sequence). The CDR3 here is CASSMTGGYNSPLHF. For the CDR3, the DNA is TGTGCCAGCAGCATGACGGGAGGGTATAATTCACCCCTCCACTTT. The full variable domain, with the rest looked up from reference TRBV5-4 and TRBJ1-6, is ETGVTQSPTHLIKTRGQQVTLRCSSQSGHNTVSWYQQALGQGPQFIFQYYREEENGRGNFPPRFSGLQFPNYSSELNVNALELDDSALYLCASSMTGGYNSPLHFGNGTRLTVT.

This clone was observed a single time. The chain recombines TRBV27 with TRBJ2-7; possibly TRBD2 for D (5 bases). CDR1 and CDR2 from the germline V gene are MNHEY and SMNVEV (reference sequence). Trimming took off 3 bases at V and 3 bases at J, with 9 bases between the two ends. The CDR3 consists of 13 residues. The CDR3 DNA reads as TGTGCCAGCAGTTTCCGGGAATACTACGAGCAGTACTTC. Translating it yields CASSFREYYEQYF.

The chain joins TRBV4-2 to TRBJ2-7; the D is unclear. In germline, CDR1 is LGHNA, CDR2 YNFKEQ. The CDR3 consists of 14 residues. Trimming took off 0 bases at V and 0 bases at J, with 6 bases between the two ends. CDR3 amino acids: CASSQETYSYEQYF. Written as DNA, the CDR3 is TGTGCCAGCAGCCAAGAGACATACTCCTACGAGCAGTACTTC.

The sample holds a few counts of this clone. The V gene is TRBV10-3, the J gene TRBJ2-7; 11 nucleotides agree with TRBD1. CDR3 length equals 16 residues. The V gene's germline CDR1 is ENHRY and CDR2 SYGVKD. Germline trimming cut 7 bases from V and 1 base from J; bases unmatched to any gene: 9. The CDR3 reads CAIKTGQGAKSYEQYF. CDR3 DNA: TGTGCCATCAAGACAGGACAGGGGGCGAAGTCCTACGAGCAGTACTTC.

The sample holds a few counts of this clone. The V call is TRBV6-5, the J call TRBJ1-1; 8 nucleotides agree with TRBD1. The V segment lost 2 bases and the J segment 10 bases; nucleotides outside the gene matches: 0. The length of the CDR3 is 11 residues. Germline CDR1 is MNHEY and CDR2 is SVGAGI. The CDR3 nucleotides read TGTGCCAGCAGTTACGGACAGGGAGCTTTCTTT. Residues: CASSYGQGAFF.

This clone appeared a few times. The chain links TRBV27 to TRBJ1-1; D remains unclear. Germline V gene data show CDR1 as MNHEY and CDR2 as SMNVEV (reference sequence). The CDR3 is 15 amino acids. The V and J ends lost 5 bases and 4 bases respectively, with 17 bases between them. The CDR3 nucleotides read TGTGCCAGCAGTCTTGATCCCCGGGGTTTCACTGAAGCTTTCTTT. The encoded protein is CASSLDPRGFTEAFF.

This chain uses TRBV28 with TRBJ1-1; D not resolved. Germline V gene sequence: CDR1 MDHEN, CDR2 SYDVKM. Deletions cut 3 bases from V and 4 bases from J, with 12 bases between. CDR3 length: 14 amino acids. CDR3 sequence: CASSFATGVTEAFF. The CDR3 DNA reads TGTGCCAGCAGTTTTGCCACCGGGGTCACTGAAGCTTTCTTT.

A few counts support this clone. The chain uses TRBV11-2 and TRBJ2-5; D gene ambiguous. The length of the CDR3 is 13 residues. V shed 2 bases and J shed 2 bases, with 6 bases lying between them. Germline CDR1 and CDR2: SGHAT and FQNNGV. The CDR3 DNA reads TGTGCCAGCAGCTTACGCAGGCAAGAGACCCAGTACTTC. Translation gives CASSLRRQETQYF.

Concerning this clone: The conserved closing phenylalanine or tryptophan is absent in this CDR3, likely reflecting a read error. The J gene is TRBJ2-3, the V gene TRBV6-4; 9 bases are a match to TRBD1. With V trimmed by 6 bases and J by 3 bases, 7 bases remained unmatched. Germline CDR1 MRHNA, CDR2 SNTAGT. The CDR3 has 15 amino acids. CDR3 sequence: CASSVTGGGTDTQYV. The CDR3 region has the DNA TGTGCCAGCAGCGTTACAGGGGGCGGAACAGATACGCAGTATGTT.

A few counts support this clone. Mismatch with germline at one junction end may stem from a read error. The V gene is TRBV5-5, the J gene TRBJ2-3; a weak D match, TRBD2 (6 bases). Germline loops: CDR1 SGHKS, CDR2 YYEKEE (reference sequence). The CDR3 consists of 13 residues. CDR3 in DNA: TGTGCCAGCACCTTGTGGGGGGCAGATACGCAGTATTTT. This translates into CASTLWGADTQYF.

This clone was counted between two and nine times. The chain carries TRBV10-3 and TRBJ2-2, with 11 bases lining up with TRBD1. There are 16 residues in the CDR3. With 2 bases clipped from V and 5 bases from J, the junction kept 4 bases outside the gene matches. CDR1 is ENHRY, CDR2 SYGVKD, per germline. The CDR3 reads CAISERTGGLTGELFF. The CDR3 nucleotides read TGTGCCATCAGTGAGCGGACAGGGGGCCTTACCGGGGAGCTGTTTTTT.

The V and J genes are TRBV25-1 and TRBJ1-2; 10 bases align to TRBD1. J lost 5 bases, V lost 3 bases, and 9 bases had no gene match. Germline values: CDR1 MGHDK, CDR2 SYGVNS. The CDR3 runs 16 residues. CDR3 coding DNA: TGTGCCAGCAGTGATTCCGACAGGGGGCTTCAGTATGGCTACACCTTC. Its translation: CASSDSDRGLQYGYTF.

This clone was seen just once. The CDR3 sequence is CSVAQLAGGPLEQFF. The CDR3 bases are TGCAGCGTTGCGCAACTAGCGGGGGGGCCGCTTGAGCAGTTCTTC. This sequence joins TRBV29-1 and TRBJ2-1, with 13 nucleotides matching TRBD2. V was pared by 4 bases and J by 9 bases, with 9 bases of the junction left unmatched. The CDR3 is 15 residues long. Germline CDR1 reads SQVTM; CDR2 reads ANQGSEA.

The rearrangement links TRBV7-8 to TRBJ1-5; 7 nucleotides align to TRBD1. V lost 0 bases, J lost 4 bases, and 12 bases stayed unmatched. Germline CDR1 is SGHVS and CDR2 is FQNEAQ. The length of the CDR3 is 18 residues. The CDR3 DNA follows: TGTGCCAGCAGCTTAGCACTAACCCGGGACAGTTTTAATCAGCCCCAGCATTTT. Translating it yields CASSLALTRDSFNQPQHF.

The chain employs TRBV4-2 and TRBJ2-5; 12 positions match TRBD2. CDR3 length: 16 amino acids. Germline V gives CDR1 LGHNA, CDR2 YNFKEQ. V lost 1 base, J lost 4 bases, and 4 bases stayed unmatched. The CDR3 region has the DNA TGTGCCAGCAGCCAAGGGACTAGCGGGGATCTAGAGACCCAGTACTTC. As protein: CASSQGTSGDLETQYF.